The rows below give T cell receptor beta chains drawn from one sample of a study of blood T cells in healthy people across ages. TCRdb itself ran the 5' RACE reads through MiXCR, one entry per CDR3 protein. The data contain fewer than 800,000 distinct CDR3 sequences, roughly 21% of them seen just once; the ten biggest clones take up under 4%. Sequenced material: blood. Receptors originate from a man in his 70s in good health. Each CDR3 is given with its conserved first and last residue. The D gene is left open where the match is weak. Where a row states a size, it is once, few, many or the class of an expanded clone; other rows omit it.

j_call: TRBJ2-1
clone_size: few
d_call: NA
v_call: TRBV12-3/TRBV12-4
cdr3_nt: TGTGCCAGCAGTCCGGGGATCTCCTACAATGAGCAGTTCTTC
cdr3_aa: CASSPGISYNEQFF

j_call: TRBJ2-3
clone_size: few
d_call: NA
v_call: TRBV7-2
cdr3_nt: TGTGCCAGCAGCTTAGCGAGTGGGACCCCTAGCACAGATACGCAGTATTTT
cdr3_aa: CASSLASGTPSTDTQYF

j_call: TRBJ2-3
clone_size: NA
d_call: TRBD1
v_call: TRBV5-1
cdr3_nt: TGCGCCAGCAGCTTGGGCCTTGAGGGGGCAACAGATACGCAGTATTTT
cdr3_aa: CASSLGLEGATDTQYF

j_call: TRBJ2-2
clone_size: NA
d_call: NA
v_call: TRBV6-5
cdr3_nt: TGTGCCAGCGGGAGCCGCACCGGGGAGCTGTTTTTT
cdr3_aa: CASGSRTGELFF

j_call: TRBJ2-2
clone_size: NA
d_call: NA
v_call: TRBV7-2
cdr3_nt: TGTGCCAGCAGCTTAGGCGGAGGGGGGCTGGGGGAGCTGTTTTTT
cdr3_aa: CASSLGGGGLGELFF

j_call: TRBJ2-1
clone_size: many
d_call: TRBD1
v_call: TRBV20-1
cdr3_nt: TGCAGTGCGGGACAGAGATACAATGAGCAGTTCTTC
cdr3_aa: CSAGQRYNEQFF

j_call: TRBJ2-3
clone_size: NA
d_call: NA
v_call: TRBV2
cdr3_nt: TGTGCCAGCAGTGGGCTAGATACGCAGTATTTT
cdr3_aa: CASSGLDTQYF

j_call: TRBJ2-2
clone_size: NA
d_call: NA
v_call: TRBV19
cdr3_nt: TGTGCCAGTCGGAGCAGGGGGGCCGGGGAGCTGTTTTTT
cdr3_aa: CASRSRGAGELFF

j_call: TRBJ1-4
clone_size: few
d_call: NA
v_call: TRBV21-1
cdr3_nt: TGTGCCATCCAAAGAGGGTTTCCCCGCATGACTGGCGAAAAACTGTTTTTT
cdr3_aa: CAIQRGFPRMTGEKLFF

j_call: TRBJ2-5
clone_size: NA
d_call: NA
v_call: TRBV20-1
cdr3_nt: TGCAGTGCTAGTAGCAGGCGCCAAGAGACCCAGTACTTC
cdr3_aa: CSASSRRQETQYF